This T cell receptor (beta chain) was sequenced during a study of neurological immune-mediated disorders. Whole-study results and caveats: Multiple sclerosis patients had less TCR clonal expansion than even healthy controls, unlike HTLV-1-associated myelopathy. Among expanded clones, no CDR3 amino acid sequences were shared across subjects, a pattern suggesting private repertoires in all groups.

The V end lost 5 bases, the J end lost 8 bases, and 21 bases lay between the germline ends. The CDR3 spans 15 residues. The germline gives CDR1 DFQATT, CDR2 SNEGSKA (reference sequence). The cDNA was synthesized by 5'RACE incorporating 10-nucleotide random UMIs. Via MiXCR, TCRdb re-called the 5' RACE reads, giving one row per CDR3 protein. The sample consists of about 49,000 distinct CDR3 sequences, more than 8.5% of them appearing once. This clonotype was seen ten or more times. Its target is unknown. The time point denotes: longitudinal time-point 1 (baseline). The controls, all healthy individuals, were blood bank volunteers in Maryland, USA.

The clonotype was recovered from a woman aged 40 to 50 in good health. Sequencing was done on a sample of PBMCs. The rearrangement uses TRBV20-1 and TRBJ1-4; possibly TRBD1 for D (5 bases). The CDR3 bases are TGCAGTGCTCGATCGGGCGCTGGGGCGGGCGAAAAACTGTTTTTT. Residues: CSARSGAGAGEKLFF.